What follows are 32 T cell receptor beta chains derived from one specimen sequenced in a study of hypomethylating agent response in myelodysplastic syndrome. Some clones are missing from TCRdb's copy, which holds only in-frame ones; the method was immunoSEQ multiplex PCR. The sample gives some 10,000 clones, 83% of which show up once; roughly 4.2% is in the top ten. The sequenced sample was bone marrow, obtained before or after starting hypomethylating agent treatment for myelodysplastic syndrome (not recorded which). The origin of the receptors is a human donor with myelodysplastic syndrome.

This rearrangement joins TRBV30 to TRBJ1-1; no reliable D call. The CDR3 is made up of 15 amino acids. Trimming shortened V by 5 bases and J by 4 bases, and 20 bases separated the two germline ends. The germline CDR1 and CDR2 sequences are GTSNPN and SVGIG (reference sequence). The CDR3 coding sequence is TGTGCCTGGTTGAATCCGACGGAGAGGAGCACTGAAGCTTTCTTT. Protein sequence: CAWLNPTERSTEAFF.

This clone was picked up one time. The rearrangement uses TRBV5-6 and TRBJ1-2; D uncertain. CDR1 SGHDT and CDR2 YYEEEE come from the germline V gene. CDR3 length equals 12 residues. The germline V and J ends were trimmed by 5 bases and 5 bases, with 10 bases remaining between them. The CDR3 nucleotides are TGTGCCAGCAGTAGGGCAGGTTATGGCTACACCTTC. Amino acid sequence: CASSRAGYGYTF.

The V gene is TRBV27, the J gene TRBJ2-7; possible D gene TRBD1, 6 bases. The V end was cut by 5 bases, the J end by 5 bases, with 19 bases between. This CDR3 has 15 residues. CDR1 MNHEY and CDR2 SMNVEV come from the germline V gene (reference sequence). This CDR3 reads CASSPRLVQGHEQYF. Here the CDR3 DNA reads TGTGCCAGCAGTCCTAGATTGGTACAGGGCCACGAGCAGTACTTC.

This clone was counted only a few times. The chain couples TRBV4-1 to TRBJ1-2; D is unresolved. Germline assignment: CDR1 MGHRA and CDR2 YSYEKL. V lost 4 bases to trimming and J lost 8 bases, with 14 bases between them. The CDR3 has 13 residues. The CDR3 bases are TGCGCCAGCAGCCTCGGCCAAGGAAAAGGCTACACCTTC. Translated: CASSLGQGKGYTF.

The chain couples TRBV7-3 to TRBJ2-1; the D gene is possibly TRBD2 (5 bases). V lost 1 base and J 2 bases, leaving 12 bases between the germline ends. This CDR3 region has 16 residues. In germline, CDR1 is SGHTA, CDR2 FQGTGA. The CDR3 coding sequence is TGTGCCAGCAGCTTAAGACCAGCGGAACCCTACAATGAGCAGTTCTTC. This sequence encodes CASSLRPAEPYNEQFF.

The CDR3 spells CASSRTGSSGNTIYF. CDR3 nucleotides: TGTGCCAGTAGTCGGACAGGGAGCTCTGGAAACACCATATATTTT. The chain has TRBV19 and TRBJ1-3; 8 bases are a match to TRBD1. Germline values: CDR1 LNHDA, CDR2 SQIVND (reference sequence). The CDR3 extends over 15 amino acids. V shed 5 bases and J 0 bases; nucleotides not matched to a gene: 3.

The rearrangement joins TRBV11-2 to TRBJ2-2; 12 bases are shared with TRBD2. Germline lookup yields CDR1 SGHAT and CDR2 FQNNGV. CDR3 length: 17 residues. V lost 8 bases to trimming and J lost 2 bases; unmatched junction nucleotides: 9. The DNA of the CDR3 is TGTGCCAGCCGCCCCCGACTAGCGGGGGACAACACCGGGGAGCTGTTTTTT. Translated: CASRPRLAGDNTGELFF.

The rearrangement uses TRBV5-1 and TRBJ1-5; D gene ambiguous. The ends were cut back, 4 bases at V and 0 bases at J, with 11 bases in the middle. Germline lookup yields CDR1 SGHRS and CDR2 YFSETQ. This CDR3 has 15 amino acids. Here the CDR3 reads CASSMDPYSNQPQHF. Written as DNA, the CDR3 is TGCGCCAGCAGCATGGATCCTTATAGCAATCAGCCCCAGCATTTT. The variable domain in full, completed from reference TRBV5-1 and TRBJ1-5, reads KAGVTQTPRYLIKTRGQQVTLSCSPISGHRSVSWYQQTPGQGLQFLFEYFSETQRNKGNFPGRFSGRQFSNSRSEMNVSTLELGDSALYLCASSMDPYSNQPQHFGDGTRLSIL.

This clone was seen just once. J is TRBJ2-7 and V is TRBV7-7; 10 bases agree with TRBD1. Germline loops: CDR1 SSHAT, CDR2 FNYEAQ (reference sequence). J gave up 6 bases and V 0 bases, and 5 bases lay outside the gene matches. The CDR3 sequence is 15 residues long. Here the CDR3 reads CASSLAAGTGAEQYF. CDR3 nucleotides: TGTGCCAGCAGCTTAGCCGCCGGGACAGGGGCCGAGCAGTACTTC.

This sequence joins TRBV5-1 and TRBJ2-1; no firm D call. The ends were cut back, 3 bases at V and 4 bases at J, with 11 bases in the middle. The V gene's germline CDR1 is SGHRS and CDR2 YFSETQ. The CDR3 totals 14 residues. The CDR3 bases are TGCGCCAGCAGCTCGGAAAACCAATACAATGAGCAGTTCTTC. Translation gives CASSSENQYNEQFF.

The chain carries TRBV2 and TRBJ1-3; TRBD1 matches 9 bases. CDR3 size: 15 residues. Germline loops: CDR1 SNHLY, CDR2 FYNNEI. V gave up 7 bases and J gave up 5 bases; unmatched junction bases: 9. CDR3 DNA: TGTGCCAGCAAGTCCGGGACAGGGAGAAGAAACACCATATATTTT. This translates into CASKSGTGRRNTIYF.

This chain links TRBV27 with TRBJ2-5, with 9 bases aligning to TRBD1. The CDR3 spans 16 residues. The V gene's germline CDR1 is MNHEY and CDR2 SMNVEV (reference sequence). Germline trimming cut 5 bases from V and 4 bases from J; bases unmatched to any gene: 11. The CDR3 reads CASSPATGGWRETQYF. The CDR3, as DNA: TGTGCCAGCAGTCCCGCGACAGGGGGGTGGAGAGAGACCCAGTACTTC.

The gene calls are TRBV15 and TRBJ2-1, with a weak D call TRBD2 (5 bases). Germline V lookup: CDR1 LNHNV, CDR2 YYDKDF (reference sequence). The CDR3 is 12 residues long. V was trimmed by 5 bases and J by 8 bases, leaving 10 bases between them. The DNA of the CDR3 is TGTGCCACCAGCTTCGAAGCGGATGAGCAGTTCTTC. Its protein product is CATSFEADEQFF.

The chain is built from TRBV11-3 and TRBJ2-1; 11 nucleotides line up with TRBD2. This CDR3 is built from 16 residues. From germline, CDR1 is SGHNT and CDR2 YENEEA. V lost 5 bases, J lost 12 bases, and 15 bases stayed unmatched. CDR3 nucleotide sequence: TGTGCCAGCAGCCCGAGCGGGGGACTAGCGGCCTTCGGGCAGTTCTTC. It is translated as CASSPSGGLAAFGQFF.

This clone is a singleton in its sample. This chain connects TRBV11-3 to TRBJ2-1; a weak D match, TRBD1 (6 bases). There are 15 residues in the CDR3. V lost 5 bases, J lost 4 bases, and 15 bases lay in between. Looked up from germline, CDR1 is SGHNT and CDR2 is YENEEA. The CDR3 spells CASSHTGWGYNEQFF. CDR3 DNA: TGTGCCAGCAGCCATACAGGGTGGGGATACAATGAGCAGTTCTTC. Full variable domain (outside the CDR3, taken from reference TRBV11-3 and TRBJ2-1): EAGVVQSPRYKIIEKKQPVAFWCNPISGHNTLYWYLQNLGQGPELLIRYENEEAVDDSQLPKDRFSAERLKGVDSTLKIQPAELGDSAVYLCASSHTGWGYNEQFFGPGTRLTVL.

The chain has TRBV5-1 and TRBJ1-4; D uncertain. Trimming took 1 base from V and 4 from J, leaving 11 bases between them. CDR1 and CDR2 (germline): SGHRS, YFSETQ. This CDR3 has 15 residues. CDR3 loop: CASSLRSAGNEKLFF. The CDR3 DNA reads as TGCGCCAGCAGCTTGAGGTCGGCGGGTAATGAAAAACTGTTTTTT.

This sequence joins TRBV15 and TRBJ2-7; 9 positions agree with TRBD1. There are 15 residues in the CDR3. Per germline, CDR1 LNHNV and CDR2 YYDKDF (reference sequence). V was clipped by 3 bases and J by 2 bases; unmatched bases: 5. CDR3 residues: CATSRERQGAYEQYF. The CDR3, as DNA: TGTGCCACCAGCAGGGAACGACAGGGGGCCTACGAGCAGTACTTC. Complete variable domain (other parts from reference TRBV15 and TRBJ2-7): DAMVIQNPRYQVTQFGKPVTLSCSQTLNHNVMYWYQQKSSQAPKLLFHYYDKDFNNEADTPDNFQSRRPNTSFCFLDIRSPGLGDTAMYLCATSRERQGAYEQYFGPGTRLTVT.

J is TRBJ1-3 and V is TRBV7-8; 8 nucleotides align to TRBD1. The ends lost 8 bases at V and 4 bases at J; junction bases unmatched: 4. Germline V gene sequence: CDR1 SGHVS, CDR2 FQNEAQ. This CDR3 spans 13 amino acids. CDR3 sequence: CASPQGGGNTIYF. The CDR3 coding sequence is TGTGCCAGCCCACAGGGGGGGGGAAACACCATATATTTT.

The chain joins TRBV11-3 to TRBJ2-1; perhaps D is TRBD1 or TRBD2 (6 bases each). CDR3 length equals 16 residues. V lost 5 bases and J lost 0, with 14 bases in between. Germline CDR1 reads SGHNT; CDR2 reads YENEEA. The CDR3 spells CASSPAGHRSYNEQFF. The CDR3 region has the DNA TGTGCCAGCAGCCCCGCGGGACACCGCTCCTACAATGAGCAGTTCTTC.

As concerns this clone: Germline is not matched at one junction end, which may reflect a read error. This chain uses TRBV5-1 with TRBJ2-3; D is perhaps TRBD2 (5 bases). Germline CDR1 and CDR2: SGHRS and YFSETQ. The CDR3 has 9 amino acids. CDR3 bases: TGCGCCAGCAGCTTAGGACTCATGTTT. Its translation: CASSLGLMF.

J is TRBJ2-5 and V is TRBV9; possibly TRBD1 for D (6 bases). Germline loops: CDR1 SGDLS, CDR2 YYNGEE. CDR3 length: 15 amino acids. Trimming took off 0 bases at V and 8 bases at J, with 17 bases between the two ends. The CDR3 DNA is TGTGCCAGCAGCGTAGCCGAGGGGGTTGAGAGAACCCAGTACTTC. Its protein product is CASSVAEGVERTQYF.

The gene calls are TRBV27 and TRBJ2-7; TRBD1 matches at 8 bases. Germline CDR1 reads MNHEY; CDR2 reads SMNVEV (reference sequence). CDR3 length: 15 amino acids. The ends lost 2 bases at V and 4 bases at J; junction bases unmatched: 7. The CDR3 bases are TGTGCCAGCAGTTTAGGGGCAGGGGGCATATACGAGCAGTACTTC. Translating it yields CASSLGAGGIYEQYF.

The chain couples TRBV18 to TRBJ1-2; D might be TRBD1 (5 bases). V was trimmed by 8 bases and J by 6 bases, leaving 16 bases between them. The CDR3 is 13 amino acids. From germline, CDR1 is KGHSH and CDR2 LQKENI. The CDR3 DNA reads TGTGCCAGCAGGGGTACGGGGAGCGATGGCTACACCTTC. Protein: CASRGTGSDGYTF. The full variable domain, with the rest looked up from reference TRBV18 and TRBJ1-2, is NAGVMQNPRHLVRRRGQEARLRCSPMKGHSHVYWYRQLPEEGLKFMVYLQKENIIDESGMPKERFSAEFPKEGPSILRIQQVVRGDSAAYFCASRGTGSDGYTFGSGTRLTVV.

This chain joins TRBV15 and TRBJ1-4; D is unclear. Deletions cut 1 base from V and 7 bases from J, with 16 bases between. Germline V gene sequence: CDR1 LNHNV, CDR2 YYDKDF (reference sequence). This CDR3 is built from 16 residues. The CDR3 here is CATSRGLIRGGEKLFF. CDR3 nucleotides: TGTGCCACCAGCAGAGGGCTAATTCGTGGAGGTGAAAAACTGTTTTTT.

CDR3 DNA: TGTGCCAGCAGCCTGCGACAGGGGAACTATGGCTACACCTTC. It is translated as CASSLRQGNYGYTF. The chain has TRBV28 and TRBJ1-2; 8 bases fit TRBD1. With 6 bases clipped from V and 2 bases from J, the junction kept 5 bases outside the gene matches. This CDR3 is built from 14 residues. Germline V gene sequence: CDR1 MDHEN, CDR2 SYDVKM.

CDR3 DNA sequence: TGCGCCAGCAGCATTGACAGGGCCGGGGAGCTGTTTTTT. It specifies CASSIDRAGELFF. The chain carries TRBV5-1 and TRBJ2-2; the match to TRBD1 covers 7 bases. The CDR3 loop spans 13 amino acids. Looked up from germline, CDR1 is SGHRS and CDR2 is YFSETQ. V gave up 4 bases and J gave up 6 bases; unmatched junction bases: 3.

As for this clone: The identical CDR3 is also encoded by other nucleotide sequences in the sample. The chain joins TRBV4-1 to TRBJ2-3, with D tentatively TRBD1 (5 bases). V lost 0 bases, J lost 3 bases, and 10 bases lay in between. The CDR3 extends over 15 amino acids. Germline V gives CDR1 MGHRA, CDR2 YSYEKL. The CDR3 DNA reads TGCGCCAGCAGCCAAGAAGTCAGGGAAACAGATACGCAGTATTTT. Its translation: CASSQEVRETDTQYF.

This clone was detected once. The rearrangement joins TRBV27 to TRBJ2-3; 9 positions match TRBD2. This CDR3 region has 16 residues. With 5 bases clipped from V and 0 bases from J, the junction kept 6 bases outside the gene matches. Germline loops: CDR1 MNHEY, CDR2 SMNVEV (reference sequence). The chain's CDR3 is CASSLAGLRSTDTQYF. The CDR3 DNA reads TGTGCCAGCAGTCTAGCGGGGCTGAGGAGCACAGATACGCAGTATTTT.

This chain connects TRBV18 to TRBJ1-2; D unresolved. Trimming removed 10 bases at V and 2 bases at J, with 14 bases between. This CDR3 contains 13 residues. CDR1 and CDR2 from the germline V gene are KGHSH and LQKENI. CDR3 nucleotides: TGTGCCATCCCGGGAGATTCGAACTATGGCTACACCTTC. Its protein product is CAIPGDSNYGYTF.

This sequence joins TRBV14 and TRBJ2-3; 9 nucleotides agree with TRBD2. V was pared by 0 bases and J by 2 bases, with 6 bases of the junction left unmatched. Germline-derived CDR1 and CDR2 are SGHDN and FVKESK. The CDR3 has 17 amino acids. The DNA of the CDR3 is TGTGCCAGCAGCCAAGATCGGAGCGGGAGGACCACAGATACGCAGTATTTT. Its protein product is CASSQDRSGRTTDTQYF.

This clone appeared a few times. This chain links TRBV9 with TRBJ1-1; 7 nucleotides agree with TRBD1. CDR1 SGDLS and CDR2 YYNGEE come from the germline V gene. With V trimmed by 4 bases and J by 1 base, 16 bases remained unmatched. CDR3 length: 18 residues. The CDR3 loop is CASSPHRGGMRKNTEAFF. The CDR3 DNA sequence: TGTGCCAGCAGCCCTCACAGGGGCGGAATGAGGAAGAACACTGAAGCTTTCTTT.

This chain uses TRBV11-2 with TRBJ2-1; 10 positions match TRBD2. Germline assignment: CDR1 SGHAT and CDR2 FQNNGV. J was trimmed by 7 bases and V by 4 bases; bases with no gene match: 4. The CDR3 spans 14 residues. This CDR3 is CASSSSGRGNEQFF. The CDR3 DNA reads TGTGCCAGCAGCTCCAGCGGGAGGGGGAATGAGCAGTTCTTC.